The 18 T cell receptor beta chains presented below share a single source sample, sequenced in a study of tissue T cells after allogeneic stem cell transplantation. The repertoire was sequenced with immunoSEQ multiplex PCR; TCRdb's copy has only in-frame clones and lacks some. The sample contains some 10,000 clones, 35% to 55% of which appear only once. Time point given: mouse harvest day 7 after allogeneic transplant. The graft held 10^6 splenic CD5+ T cells and 10^7 T-cell-depleted bone marrow cells. Sequencing input: skin. The receptors shown here come from a female BALB/c mouse given C57BL/6 T cells with graft-versus-host disease after an allogeneic hematopoietic cell transplant.

Remarks on this clone: Genes here carry mouse names. The DNA ends 1 residue before the CDR3 does, and the rest of the CDR3 is filled in from the germline J gene. This chain joins TRBV26 and TRBJ1-1, with D maybe TRBD1 (6 bases). This CDR3 comprises 12 residues. Per the germline V gene, CDR1 is KGHPV and CDR2 is FQNQEV (reference sequence). V dropped 3 bases and J dropped 7 bases, with 9 bases sitting between them. CDR3 protein: CASSLGQKEVFF. The sequenced CDR3 bases are TGTGCCAGCAGTCTAGGACAGAAAGAAGTCTTC. Filled out from reference TRBV26 and TRBJ1-1, the complete variable domain reads NSKVIQTPRYLVKGQGQKAKMRCIPEKGHPVVFWYQQNKNNEFKFLINFQNQEVLQQIDMTEKRFSAECPSNSPCSLEIQSSEAGDSALYLCASSLGQKEVFFGKGTRLTVV.

Concerning this clone: These gene names are mouse names. With the read ending 1 residue before the CDR3 end, the germline J gene is used to fill in that end. The chain joins TRBV26 to TRBJ2-3; D gene uncertain. Germline CDR1 KGHPV, CDR2 FQNQEV (reference sequence). The CDR3 is made up of 13 amino acids. Trimming removed 6 bases from V and 0 bases from J, with 7 bases in between. The sequenced part of the CDR3 DNA is TGTGCCAGCAGCCCGATTAGTGCAGAAACGCTGTAT. This sequence encodes CASSPISAETLY. The entire CDR3 is CASSPISAETLYF.

This clone has a single count. Germline and genes here are mouse. Coverage ceases 1 residue before the CDR3 finishes, and the germline J gene fills in the end. The chain couples TRBV16 to TRBJ2-1; 9 nucleotides line up with TRBD1. V was clipped by 5 bases and J by 1 base; unmatched bases: 0. CDR1 and CDR2 from the germline V gene are SGHSA and FRNQAP. The CDR3 is 14 residues long. Here the CDR3 reads CASSGTGNYAEQFF. The part of the CDR3 DNA that was read is TGTGCAAGCAGCGGGACAGGGAACTATGCTGAGCAGTTC.

Of note for this clone: Gene and germline names: mouse. Sequencing ends 1 residue short of the CDR3 end; the germline J gene provides the rest. This chain uses TRBV22 with TRBJ2-1; the D segment call TRBD1 is taken from the table without a DNA check. TRBV22 is classified as a pseudogene. This CDR3 spans 14 amino acids. CDR3 in amino acids: CASSSGQDYAEQFF. CDR3 DNA (partial): TGTGCCAGCAGTTCGGGACAAGACTATGCTGAGCAGTTC.

With regard to this clone: Mouse gene names apply. The CDR3 end lies 1 residue beyond the end of the read and is filled in from the germline J gene. J is TRBJ2-7 and V is TRBV12-2; TRBD2 agrees at 8 bases. The CDR3 is 15 residues long. The junction had 3 bases not matched to a gene; V was cut back by 0 bases and J by 0 bases. Germline CDR1 SGHLS, CDR2 HYDKME. The CDR3 sequence is CASSLDWGLSYEQYF. The covered CDR3 bases are TGTGCCAGCTCTCTCGACTGGGGTCTCTCCTATGAACAGTAC.

A remark on this clone: The germline and genes are mouse ones. The read halts 1 residue ahead of the CDR3 end, with the missing end drawn from the germline J gene. The chain couples TRBV2 to TRBJ2-3; perhaps TRBD2 as D (6 bases). This CDR3 contains 15 residues. From germline, CDR1 is LGHNA and CDR2 YSYQKL. V gave up 0 bases and J gave up 3 bases, with 10 bases separating them. The part of the CDR3 DNA that was read is TGTGCCAGCAGCCAAGACCCTGGGGCCGCAGAAACGCTGTAT. This encodes CASSQDPGAAETLY. The entire CDR3 reads CASSQDPGAAETLYF.

In this sample, this clone turned up a few times. Genes and germline are mouse. The observed sequence ends 1 residue before the CDR3 terminus, with the missing tail filled in from the germline J gene. V gene TRBV26 combines with J gene TRBJ2-4; maybe TRBD1 (6 bases). CDR1 and CDR2 (germline): KGHPV, FQNQEV (reference sequence). The length of the CDR3 is 14 residues. V lost 4 bases and J 0 bases, leaving 8 bases between the germline ends. The DNA read from the CDR3 is TGTGCCAGCAGTCAGGACAGTAGTCAAAACACCTTGTAC. Translating gives CASSQDSSQNTLY. The CDR3 reads in full as CASSQDSSQNTLYF.

Note on this clone: Mouse germline and gene names are used. The sequence runs out 1 residue before the end of the CDR3; the remainder is reconstructed from the germline J gene. This chain connects TRBV26 to TRBJ1-2; 8 nucleotides match TRBD1. Germline V lookup: CDR1 KGHPV, CDR2 FQNQEV (reference sequence). The CDR3 is 15 amino acids. V shed 0 bases and J 5 bases; nucleotides not matched to a gene: 5. Partial CDR3 DNA: TGTGCCAGCAGTCTGTCCTCAGGGGGCGGGTCCGACTACACC. Protein product: CASSLSSGGGSDYT. In full, the CDR3 reads CASSLSSGGGSDYTF.

By sample share, this clone is medium-sized. Gene names are the mouse ones. Sequencing ends 1 residue short of the CDR3 end; the germline J gene provides the rest. V usage is TRBV23 and J usage is TRBJ1-3; TRBD1 is the table's D call and was not checked against the DNA. Germline V gene lookup returns CDR1 KGHTA and CDR2 FQNQQP. The CDR3 is 15 residues long. The CDR3 sequence is CSSSQSTHSGNTLYF. CDR3 DNA, as far as it was read: TGCTCCAGCAGTCAATCGACACATTCTGGAAATACGCTCTAT.

In regard to this clone: These gene names are mouse names. The read comes to an end 1 residue before the CDR3 does, leaving the germline J gene to fill in the end. The chain recombines TRBV13-2 with TRBJ2-3, with 8 positions matching TRBD2. Germline values: CDR1 NNHNN, CDR2 SYGAGS (reference sequence). Trimming took 1 base from V and 5 from J; bases not matched to a gene: 3. The CDR3 runs to 14 residues. Partial CDR3 DNA: TGTGCCAGCGGTGATAGGTGGGGGGGAGAAACGCTGTAT. It translates to CASGDRWGGETLY. The entire CDR3 protein reads CASGDRWGGETLYF.

This clone occurred a few times. Gene names and germline refer to mouse. The CDR3 is cut off 1 residue early in the read; its end comes from the germline J gene. The chain is built from TRBV13-1 and TRBJ1-3; D perhaps matches TRBD1 (6 bases). CDR3 size: 14 residues. V lost 2 bases, J lost 4 bases, and 10 bases lay in between. CDR1 is NSHNY and CDR2 is SYGAGN in the germline V gene. CDR3 amino acids: CASSEQGTGNTLYF. Incomplete CDR3 DNA: TGTGCCAGCAGTGAACAGGGAACCGGAAATACGCTCTAT.

Remarks on this clone: The genes are named according to mouse. From the germline J gene comes the end of the CDR3, since the read stops 1 residue before it. This specimen includes other DNA sequences encoding the same CDR3. This chain joins TRBV26 and TRBJ2-7; a weak D match, TRBD2 (6 bases). The CDR3 sequence is 14 residues long. Per germline, CDR1 KGHPV and CDR2 FQNQEV (reference sequence). V lost 3 bases, J lost 0 bases, and 9 bases lay in between. CDR3 residues: CASSLLGSSYEQYF. The covered CDR3 bases are TGTGCCAGCAGTCTTCTGGGGAGCTCCTATGAACAGTAC. Full variable domain (missing parts from reference TRBV26 and TRBJ2-7): NSKVIQTPRYLVKGQGQKAKMRCIPEKGHPVVFWYQQNKNNEFKFLINFQNQEVLQQIDMTEKRFSAECPSNSPCSLEIQSSEAGDSALYLCASSLLGSSYEQYFGPGTRLTVL.

This clone turned up a few times. Gene names and germline match the mouse. The read finishes 1 residue shy of the CDR3 end, and the germline J gene is used to complete it. The chain uses TRBV26 and TRBJ1-3; no definite D call. Germline V gene data show CDR1 as KGHPV and CDR2 as FQNQEV (reference sequence). The CDR3 spans 15 residues. Trimming pared 0 bases from V and 0 bases from J, leaving 6 bases between. The CDR3 bases that were read are TGTGCCAGCAGTCTGTCAGGGAATTCTGGAAATACGCTCTAT. Its protein is CASSLSGNSGNTLY. The whole CDR3 region reads CASSLSGNSGNTLYF.

Remarks on this clone: All gene names here are mouse names. The read stops 1 residue short of the end of the CDR3; the missing end is completed from the germline J gene. This rearrangement joins TRBV3 to TRBJ2-1; perhaps D is TRBD1 or TRBD2 (6 bases each). Looked up from germline, CDR1 is SNHLY and CDR2 is FYNGKV (reference sequence). The CDR3 loop spans 14 amino acids. V shed 5 bases and J shed 6 bases, with 14 bases lying between them. The DNA read from the CDR3 is TGTGCCAGCAGCGGCGAATGGGGGCTTGCTGAGCAGTTC. This gives the protein CASSGEWGLAEQF. The whole CDR3 reads CASSGEWGLAEQFF.

As for this clone: The germline and genes are mouse ones. The observed sequence ends 1 residue before the CDR3 terminus, with the missing tail filled in from the germline J gene. V usage is TRBV15 and J usage is TRBJ1-1, with D possibly TRBD1 on 5 matching bases. CDR1 and CDR2 from the germline V gene are SGHND and FRSKSL. The CDR3 runs to 14 residues. Deletions cut 5 bases from V and 0 bases from J, with 10 bases between. The CDR3 sequence is CASSRGGSNTEVFF. The part of the CDR3 DNA that was read is TGTGCCAGCAGTCGGGGGGGGTCAAACACAGAAGTCTTC.

A remark on this clone: Gene labels here are mouse ones. The read stops 1 residue short of the end of the CDR3; the missing end is completed from the germline J gene. The sample contains more than one DNA sequence encoding this CDR3. This rearrangement joins TRBV26 to TRBJ1-4, with D possibly TRBD1 on 5 matching bases. Trimming shortened V by 6 bases and J by 0 bases, and 8 bases separated the two germline ends. This CDR3 is built from 14 residues. Germline V lookup: CDR1 KGHPV, CDR2 FQNQEV (reference sequence). CDR3 bases read: TGTGCCAGCAGCCTGACAGTTTCCAACGAAAGATTATTT. Amino acid sequence: CASSLTVSNERLF. The whole CDR3 protein is CASSLTVSNERLFF.

This clone was observed a handful of times. Genes and germline come from the mouse. The read stops 1 residue short of the end of the CDR3; the missing end is completed from the germline J gene. This sample includes further DNA sequences coding for the same CDR3. The chain couples TRBV3 to TRBJ2-2, with TRBD1 matching 7 bases. CDR1 and CDR2 (germline): SNHLY, FYNGKV (reference sequence). This CDR3 is 14 amino acids long. J lost 2 bases, V lost 3 bases, and 0 bases had no gene match. The sequenced CDR3 bases are TGTGCCAGCAGCTTCAGGGGGAACACCGGGCAGCTCTAC. Amino acids: CASSFRGNTGQLY. The complete CDR3 protein is CASSFRGNTGQLYF. The entire variable domain, with the rest obtained from reference TRBV3 and TRBJ2-2, is as follows: GPKVLQIPSHQIIDMGQMVTLNCDPVSNHLYFYWYKQILGQQMEFLVNFYNGKVMEKSKLFKDQFSVERPDGSYFTLKIQPTALEDSAVYFCASSFRGNTGQLYFGEGSKLTVL.

As for this clone: Gene names are mouse gene names. The read stops 1 residue short of the end of the CDR3; the missing end is completed from the germline J gene. The chain combines TRBV19 with TRBJ2-3, with TRBD2 identical over 12 bases. Germline assignment: CDR1 FNHDT and CDR2 SITEND (reference sequence). The CDR3 is made up of 16 amino acids. J was trimmed by 1 base and V by 4 bases; bases with no gene match: 4. The covered CDR3 bases are TGTGCCAGCAGTCGGACTGGGGGGGGCTGTGCAGAAACGCTGTAT. Residues: CASSRTGGGCAETLY. The CDR3 as a whole reads CASSRTGGGCAETLYF.